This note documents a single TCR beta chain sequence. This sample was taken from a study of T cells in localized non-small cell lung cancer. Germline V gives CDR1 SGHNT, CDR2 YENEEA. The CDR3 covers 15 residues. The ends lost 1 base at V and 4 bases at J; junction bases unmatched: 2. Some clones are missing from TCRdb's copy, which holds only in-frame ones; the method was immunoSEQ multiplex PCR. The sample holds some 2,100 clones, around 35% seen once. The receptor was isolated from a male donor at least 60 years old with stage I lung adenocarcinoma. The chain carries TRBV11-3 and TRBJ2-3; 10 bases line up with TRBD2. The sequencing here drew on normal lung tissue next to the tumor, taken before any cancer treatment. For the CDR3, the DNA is TGTGCCAGCAGCTTAGGAGCGGGGGGGTCAGATACGCAGTATTTT. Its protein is CASSLGAGGSDTQYF.